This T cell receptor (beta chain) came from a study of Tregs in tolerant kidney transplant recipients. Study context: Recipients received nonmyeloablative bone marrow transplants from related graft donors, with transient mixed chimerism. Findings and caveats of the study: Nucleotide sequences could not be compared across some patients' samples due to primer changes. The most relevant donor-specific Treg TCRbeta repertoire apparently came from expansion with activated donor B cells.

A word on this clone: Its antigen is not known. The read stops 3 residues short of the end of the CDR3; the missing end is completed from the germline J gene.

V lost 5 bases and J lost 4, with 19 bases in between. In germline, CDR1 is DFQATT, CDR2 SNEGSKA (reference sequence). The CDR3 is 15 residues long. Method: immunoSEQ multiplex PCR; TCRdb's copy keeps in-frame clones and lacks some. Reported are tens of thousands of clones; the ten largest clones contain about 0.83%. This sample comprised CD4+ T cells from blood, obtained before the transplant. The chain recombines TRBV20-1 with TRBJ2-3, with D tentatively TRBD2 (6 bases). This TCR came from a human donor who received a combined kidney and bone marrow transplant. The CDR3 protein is CSAYSTRLGADTQYF. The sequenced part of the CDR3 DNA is TGCAGTGCTTACTCGACTAGATTAGGAGCAGATACG.